These 15 T cell receptor beta chains share one sample of origin, sequenced in a study of CD8+CD57+ T cells in acquired aplastic anemia. Patients included in sequencing had previously demonstrated CD8+CD57+ cell expansion by flow cytometry. The study profiled TCR beta VDJ and CDR3 using genomic DNA as template. A single record per CDR3 protein comes from TCRdb applying MiXCR to the reads. Among about 160,000 distinct CDR3 sequences listed, about two thirds were seen once. Sequenced: sorted CD4+, CD8+, or CD8+CD57+ T cells (not recorded which) from PBMCs. The receptors come from a human donor with aplastic anemia.

The chain recombines TRBV29-1 with TRBJ2-7, with D possibly being TRBD2 (5 bases). Trimming removed 6 bases at V and 2 bases at J, with 26 bases between. Per the germline V gene, CDR1 is SQVTM and CDR2 is ANQGSEA. This CDR3 is 17 amino acids long. The CDR3 region is CSVSGYSLEKITYEQYF. The CDR3 DNA sequence: TGCAGCGTATCGGGGTACAGCCTGGAAAAGATCACCTACGAGCAGTACTTC.

The gene calls are TRBV10-3 and TRBJ2-7; D ambiguous. The V and J ends lost 3 bases and 3 bases respectively, with 6 bases between them. The CDR3 is made up of 12 amino acids. Germline V gene sequence: CDR1 ENHRY, CDR2 SYGVKD. For the CDR3, the DNA is TGTGCCATCAGTGACTCTAACTACGAGCAGTACTTC. This encodes CAISDSNYEQYF.

The chain recombines TRBV10-3 with TRBJ2-7; D remains unclear. The CDR3 extends over 14 amino acids. CDR1 and CDR2 (germline): ENHRY, SYGVKD. V lost 0 bases and J 1 base, leaving 7 bases between the germline ends. The CDR3 protein is CAISESSDSYEQYF. The CDR3 nucleotides read TGTGCCATCAGTGAGTCGTCGGATTCCTACGAGCAGTACTTC.

The V call is TRBV30, the J call TRBJ2-2; D is undetermined. This CDR3 region has 11 residues. V lost 3 bases and J lost 12, with 11 bases in between. CDR1 GTSNPN and CDR2 SVGIG come from the germline V gene (reference sequence). In nucleotides, the CDR3 is TGTGCCTGGAGAGAATCCGGAAAGCTGTTTTTT. Its protein is CAWRESGKLFF.

This clonotype was seen more than once but under ten times. The chain combines TRBV27 with TRBJ2-3; tentative D call: TRBD1 (6 bases). The germline CDR1 and CDR2 sequences are MNHEY and SMNVEV (reference sequence). V dropped 2 bases and J dropped 4 bases, with 10 bases sitting between them. The CDR3 is 14 amino acids. The CDR3 region has the DNA TGTGCCAGCAGTTTACAGGGGCAGGCAGATACGCAGTATTTT. The encoded protein is CASSLQGQADTQYF.

The CDR3 sequence: CASHSSDRVNQPQHF. CDR3 bases: TGTGCCAGCCATTCCTCGGACAGGGTGAATCAGCCCCAGCATTTT. The chain carries TRBV7-2 and TRBJ1-5; TRBD1 matches at 8 bases. The CDR3 consists of 15 residues. Germline V gives CDR1 SGHTA, CDR2 FQGNSA. Trimming removed 8 bases from V and 4 bases from J; junction bases left unmatched: 10. Full variable domain (rest looked up from reference TRBV7-2 and TRBJ1-5): GAGVSQSPSNKVTEKGKDVELRCDPISGHTALYWYRQSLGQGLEFLIYFQGNSAPDKSGLPSDRFSAERTGGSVSTLTIQRTQQEDSAVYLCASHSSDRVNQPQHFGDGTRLSIL.

V gene TRBV7-7 combines with J gene TRBJ2-1, with TRBD2 matching over 7 bases. This CDR3 has 15 amino acids. Per the germline V gene, CDR1 is SSHAT and CDR2 is FNYEAQ (reference sequence). With V trimmed by 3 bases and J by 4 bases, 6 bases remained unmatched. The CDR3 DNA reads as TGTGCCAGCAGCTTGAGGGAGGGTGGGTACAATGAGCAGTTCTTC. Translation: CASSLREGGYNEQFF.

This chain uses TRBV5-1 with TRBJ2-7, with D perhaps TRBD1 or TRBD2 (5 bases each). The CDR3 has 12 amino acids. Germline V lookup: CDR1 SGHRS, CDR2 YFSETQ. Deletions cut 4 bases from V and 6 bases from J, with 11 bases between. CDR3 region: CASSPGTPEQYF. DNA of the CDR3: TGCGCCAGCAGCCCCGGGACGCCCGAGCAGTACTTC.

As DNA, the CDR3 is TGTGCCAGCTCACCTGAACTACAAGAGACCCAGTACTTC. Translated: CASSPELQETQYF. This chain uses TRBV18 with TRBJ2-5, with D hard to call. The germline V and J ends were trimmed by 3 bases and 2 bases, with 7 bases remaining between them. Germline loops: CDR1 KGHSH, CDR2 LQKENI. The CDR3 has 13 residues.

This clonotype was seen more than once but under ten times. This chain joins TRBV7-2 and TRBJ2-7; 10 nucleotides match TRBD1. Germline values: CDR1 SGHTA, CDR2 FQGNSA. There are 16 residues in the CDR3. V trimming: 2 bases; J trimming: 5 bases; junction bases outside the gene matches: 9. In nucleotides, the CDR3 is TGTGCCAGCAGCTTACCCGGGACAGGGACAGGGGACGAGCAGTACTTC. This encodes CASSLPGTGTGDEQYF.

The gene calls are TRBV7-3 and TRBJ2-1; 14 bases are shared with TRBD2. The CDR3 loop spans 13 amino acids. Losses at the gene ends were 8 bases for V and 6 bases for J; bases not matched to a gene: 0. Germline CDR1 and CDR2: SGHTA and FQGTGA. CDR3 nucleotides: TGTGCCAGCGGGACTAGCGGGGGCAATGAGCAGTTCTTC. Residues: CASGTSGGNEQFF.

The rearrangement uses TRBV2 and TRBJ1-1; D not resolved. Germline-derived CDR1 and CDR2 are SNHLY and FYNNEI. V was trimmed by 7 bases and J by 1 base, leaving 7 bases between them. The CDR3 is made up of 12 amino acids. CDR3 region: CASMVKNTEAFF. In DNA, the CDR3 is TGTGCCAGCATGGTAAAGAACACTGAAGCTTTCTTT.

The gene calls are TRBV7-9 and TRBJ1-6, with D possibly TRBD1 on 6 matching bases. This CDR3 has 14 amino acids. Germline CDR1 and CDR2: SEHNR and FQNEAQ (reference sequence). Trimming stripped 5 bases from V and 6 bases from J, with 11 bases between. CDR3: CASSTADSNSPLHF. CDR3 bases: TGTGCCAGCAGCACCGCGGACAGTAATTCACCCCTCCACTTT.

The rearrangement links TRBV24-1 to TRBJ2-5, with D unclear. CDR1 is KGHDR and CDR2 is SFDVKD in the germline V gene. CDR3 length: 11 residues. The V end lost 1 base, the J end lost 7 bases, and 3 bases lay between the germline ends. The CDR3 protein is CATSDFGTQYF. DNA for the CDR3: TGTGCCACCAGTGATTTTGGGACCCAGTACTTC.

This clonotype has a handful of counts. The V and J genes are TRBV20-1 and TRBJ2-5, with 11 bases fitting TRBD2. CDR1 is DFQATT and CDR2 is SNEGSKA in the germline V gene (reference sequence). This CDR3 has 15 residues. V lost 6 bases, J lost 5 bases, and 11 bases stayed unmatched. CDR3 bases: TGCAGTGCAGCACCCCCTAGCGGGGGGCATGAGACCCAGTACTTC. It yields the protein CSAAPPSGGHETQYF.